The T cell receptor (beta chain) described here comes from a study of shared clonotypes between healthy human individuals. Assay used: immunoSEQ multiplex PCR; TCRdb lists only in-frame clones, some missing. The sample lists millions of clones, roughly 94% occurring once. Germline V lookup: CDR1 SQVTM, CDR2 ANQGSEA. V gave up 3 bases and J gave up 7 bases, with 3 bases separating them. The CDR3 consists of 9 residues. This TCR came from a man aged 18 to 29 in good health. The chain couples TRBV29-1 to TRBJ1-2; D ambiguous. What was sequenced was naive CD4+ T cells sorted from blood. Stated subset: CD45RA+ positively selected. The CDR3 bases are TGCAGCGTTGATTCTGGCTACACCTTC. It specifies CSVDSGYTF.